The present T cell receptor beta chain was sequenced within a study of T cell responses to AZD1222 COVID-19 vaccine. Study-wide findings and caveats: Vaccination with two AZD1222 doses was followed by a rise in Spike-specific TCR breadth and depth. Only a handful of AZD1222 recipients, several in all, had baseline seropositivity. Clonal diversity may have been underestimated in mostly white British donors. Repertoires were sampled only after the peak T cell response.

The table came from immunoSEQ multiplex PCR; TCRdb's copy has only in-frame clones and leaves some out. The sample lists 150,000 to 200,000 clones, 90% to 95% seen once, with roughly a tenth in the top ten. As regards this clone: Its matching antigen is unknown.

This receptor was taken from an adult in good health. Sequenced here: peripheral blood, sampled on day 0 of AZD1222 vaccination.

CDR3 in amino acids: CASSLYNTGYSSGNTIYF. The CDR3 DNA follows: TGTGCCAGCAGCCTTTATAATACAGGTTATAGCTCTGGAAACACCATATATTTT. This sequence joins TRBV27 and TRBJ1-3; TRBD1 is a possible D gene (5 bases). Deletions cut 6 bases from V and 0 bases from J, with 21 bases between. Germline V CDR1 and CDR2: MNHEY, SMNVEV (reference sequence). The CDR3 consists of 18 residues.